Listed below are T cell receptor beta chains from one sample, sequenced in a study of CD8 T cells in ankylosing spondylitis. TCRdb re-called the 5' RACE reads with MiXCR, one entry per CDR3 protein. The sample has around 230,000 distinct CDR3 sequences; roughly 8.6% are singletons. The specimen was blood, either unsorted or a sorted T cell fraction (not recorded which). The receptors were gathered from a male donor with ankylosing spondylitis or in good health (not recorded which). CDR3s include the opening cysteine and the closing phenylalanine or tryptophan. Clone size is stated in some rows and not others, as once, few, many or a class when expanded.

v_gene,abundance,CDR3aa
TRBV20-1,.,CSARVGTDNQPQHF
TRBV20-1,many,CSAARLAGTYNEQFF
TRBV30,.,CASTGLPEAFF
TRBV20-1,many,CSASYGGGQNSPLHF
TRBV27,many,CASRGGNTRNEQFF
TRBV29-1,.,CSVEVHGGYTF
TRBV20-1,many,CSAPWGAGVGTQYF
TRBV7-6,many,CASSIRTGLSYEQYF
TRBV5-1,many,CASRNGTASPYGYTF
TRBV20-1,many,CSAPGLGLNEQFF
TRBV3-1,.,CASSQETLSYNEQFF
TRBV5-1,many,CASSLGSQGREKLFF
TRBV20-1,many,CSASPGGHGTEAFF
TRBV14,many,CASSPFAGDTQYF
TRBV5-4,many,CASSILGTQYEQYF
TRBV4-3,.,CASSQDPGNGNTIYF
TRBV7-9,many,CASAVGAPLHF
TRBV7-3,few,CASSMLAGVDYNEQFF
TRBV7-9,.,CASSLRPLRDTDTQYF
TRBV12-3/TRBV12-4,many,CASSLGTVSSNQPQHF
TRBV6-1,many,CASIRGQGLGNTIYF
TRBV12-3/TRBV12-4,few,CASSFTPGTYGNTIYF
TRBV20-1,many,CSAKTSGIPRNQPQHF
TRBV12-3/TRBV12-4,.,CASSPRDRGLNEQFF
TRBV20-1,many,CSASRGQGVLNQPQHF
TRBV5-1,many,CASNPGSSYEQYF
TRBV6-1,many,CASRTGVRSPLHF